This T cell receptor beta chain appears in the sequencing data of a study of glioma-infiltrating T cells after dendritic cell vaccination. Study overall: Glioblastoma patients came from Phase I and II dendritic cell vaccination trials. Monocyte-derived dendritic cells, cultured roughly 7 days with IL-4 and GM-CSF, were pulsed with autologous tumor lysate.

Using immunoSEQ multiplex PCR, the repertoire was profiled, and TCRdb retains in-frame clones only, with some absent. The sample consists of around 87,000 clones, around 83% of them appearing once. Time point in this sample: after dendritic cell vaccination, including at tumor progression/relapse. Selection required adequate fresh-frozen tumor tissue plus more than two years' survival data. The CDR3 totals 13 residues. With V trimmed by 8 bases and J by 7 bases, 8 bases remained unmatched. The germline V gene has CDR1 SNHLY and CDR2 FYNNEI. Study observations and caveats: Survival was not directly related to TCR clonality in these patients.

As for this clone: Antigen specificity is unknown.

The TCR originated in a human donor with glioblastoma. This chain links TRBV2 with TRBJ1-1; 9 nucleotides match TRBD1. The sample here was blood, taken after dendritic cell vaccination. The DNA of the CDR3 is TGTGCCAGCTACCGGGACAGGGACTATGAAGCTTTCTTT. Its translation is CASYRDRDYEAFF.